This is a list of T cell receptor beta chains from one sample in a study of cytomegalovirus exposure and HLA in healthy donors. The table came from immunoSEQ multiplex PCR; TCRdb's copy has only in-frame clones and leaves some out. The data contain over 200,000 clones, around 91% of them seen just once; the ten biggest clones take up 0.37%. The sequenced sample was PBMCs. These TCRs come from a young woman in good health and CMV-seronegative. CDR3s include the opening cysteine and the closing phenylalanine or tryptophan. D genes are given only for firm matches. Size is omitted from some rows. Given values are once, few, many or a class for expanded clones.

>-|-|TRBV4-1|TRBJ1-5
TGCGCCAGCAGCCAGGTACAGGGATATTATCAGCCCCAGCATTTT
CASSQVQGYYQPQHF
>-|-|TRBV4-1|TRBJ2-1
TGCGCCAGCAGCCAAGAAGATCTAGGGCGGGACAATGAGCAGTTCTTC
CASSQEDLGRDNEQFF
>few|-|TRBV28|TRBJ1-2
TGTGCCAGCAGTGAAAACAGGGATGGCTACACCTTC
CASSENRDGYTF
>-|-|TRBV18|TRBJ1-6
TGTGCCAGCCAGGACAGTTTCTCCTATAATTCACCCCTCCACTTT
CASQDSFSYNSPLHF
>-|TRBD2|TRBV30|TRBJ2-7
TGTGCCTGGAGGGGGGGGACGGAGGCCCCTTCCTACGAGCAGTACTTC
CAWRGGTEAPSYEQYF
>-|TRBD1|TRBV6-1|TRBJ1-6
TGTGCCAGCAGTTGGACAGGGGTGGATTCACCCCTCCACTTT
CASSWTGVDSPLHF
>-|TRBD2|TRBV5-1|TRBJ2-1
TGCGCCAGCAGCTTGGCCTTCGGGGGGGCAGTAGATGAGCAGTTCTTC
CASSLAFGGAVDEQFF
>-|TRBD1|TRBV5-1|TRBJ1-1
TGCGCCAGCAGTTTTGGGACAGGCGGACCTGAAGCTTTCTTT
CASSFGTGGPEAFF
>-|-|TRBV19|TRBJ2-3
TGTGCCAGTAGTATCCCTGAGGGAGATACGCAGTATTTT
CASSIPEGDTQYF
>-|TRBD1|TRBV6-5|TRBJ2-2
TGTGCCAGCAGTTACGGACAGGCCGCCGGGGAGCTGTTTTTT
CASSYGQAAGELFF
>-|-|TRBV11-2|TRBJ2-5
TGTGCCAGCAGTCCTATAAACAGGGATATGGTCCCGAACGGGGAGACCCAGTACTTC
CASSPINRDMVPNGETQYF
>-|TRBD2|TRBV5-4|TRBJ2-1
TGTGCCAGCAGCTTGGATACTAGCGGCGATGAGCAGTTCTTC
CASSLDTSGDEQFF
>-|TRBD2|TRBV6-5|TRBJ2-3
TGTGCCAGCAGTCGTACTAGCGGGGTGACAGATACGCAGTATTTT
CASSRTSGVTDTQYF
>-|-|TRBV11-2|TRBJ2-6
TGTGCCAGCAGCCGGGGGCGCGGACAGGTTAACTCTGGGGCCAACGTCCTGACTTTC
CASSRGRGQVNSGANVLTF
>-|TRBD1|TRBV7-9|TRBJ1-5
TGTGCCAGCAGCCCCGGACAGGACGTCAATCAGCCCCAGCATTTT
CASSPGQDVNQPQHF
>-|-|TRBV27|TRBJ1-4
TGTGCCAGCAGTTTATTGTTTCGGGGGGAGTATGAAAAACTGTTTTTT
CASSLLFRGEYEKLFF
>-|-|TRBV19|TRBJ2-1
TGTGCCAGTAGTACCCGGGATCTTTACAATGAGCAGTTCTTC
CASSTRDLYNEQFF
>-|TRBD1|TRBV6-5|TRBJ2-2
TGTGCCAGCAGTAGGACAGGGGTAAAGGACGGGGAGCTGTTTTTT
CASSRTGVKDGELFF
>-|-|TRBV7-9|TRBJ1-1
TGTGCCAGCAGCTTAGCCCCTTCCACTGAAGCTTTCTTT
CASSLAPSTEAFF
>-|-|TRBV5-3|TRBJ1-1
TGTGCCAGAAGCTCGACCCTAGGGAACACTGAAGCTTTCTTT
CARSSTLGNTEAFF
>-|-|TRBV11-2|TRBJ2-2
TGTGCCAGCAGCTGGCCCCCCGGGGGTAGGAACACCGGGGAGCTGTTTTTT
CASSWPPGGRNTGELFF
>-|TRBD1|TRBV30|TRBJ1-1
TGTGCCTCAACCCTCCCAGGGACAGCCCCGAACACTGAAGCTTTCTTT
CASTLPGTAPNTEAFF